The sequence of this T cell receptor beta chain was determined in a study of PD-L1 blockade in urothelial cancer. Looking at the study overall: Once treatment had started, blood was analyzed at 3 weeks (second dose) and again at 6 weeks.

V lost 5 bases and J lost 4, with 13 bases in between. CDR1 and CDR2 (germline): SGHTA, FQGNSA. This CDR3 is built from 14 residues. The time point denotes: peripheral blood 6 weeks after treatment start. Patients had urothelial carcinoma that was locally advanced or metastatic. Profiled with immunoSEQ multiplex PCR; TCRdb holds only in-frame clones, not every one. The table includes approximately 110,000 clones, approximately 90% detected once. The chain links TRBV7-2 to TRBJ2-3, with a tentative D call TRBD2 (6 bases). This receptor was obtained from a man in his fifties or sixties with urothelial cancer. Sequenced material: PBMCs, taken around atezolizumab (anti-PD-L1) treatment. The CDR3 is CASSPRRDADTQYF. The CDR3 DNA reads as TGTGCCAGCAGCCCTAGGAGGGATGCAGATACGCAGTATTTT.